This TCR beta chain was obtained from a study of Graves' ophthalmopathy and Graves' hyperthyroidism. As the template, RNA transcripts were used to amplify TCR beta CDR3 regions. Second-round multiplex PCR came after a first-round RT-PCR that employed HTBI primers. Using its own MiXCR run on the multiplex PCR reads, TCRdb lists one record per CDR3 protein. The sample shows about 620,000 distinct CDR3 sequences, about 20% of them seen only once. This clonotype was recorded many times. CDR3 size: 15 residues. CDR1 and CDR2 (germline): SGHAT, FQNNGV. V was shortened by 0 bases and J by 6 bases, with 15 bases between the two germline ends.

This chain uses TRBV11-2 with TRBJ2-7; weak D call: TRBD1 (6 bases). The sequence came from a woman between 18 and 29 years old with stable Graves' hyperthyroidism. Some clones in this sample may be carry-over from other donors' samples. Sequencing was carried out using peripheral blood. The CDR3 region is CASSLELQGGREQYF. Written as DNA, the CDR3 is TGTGCCAGCAGCTTAGAATTACAAGGGGGTCGCGAGCAGTACTTC.